The 15 T cell receptor beta chains below come from one sample, sequenced in a study of tumor and adjacent non-tumor tissue in lung cancer. TCRbeta libraries were built with three rounds of nested PCR, modified from ARM-PCR. TCRdb itself ran the multiplex PCR reads through MiXCR, one entry per CDR3 protein. The table has more than 85,000 distinct CDR3 sequences, 84% seen once; the top ten hold about 23%. RNA was extracted from bulk tissue without any cell sorting. Sequencing used lung tumor tissue. The receptors were gathered from a man between 70 and 80 years old with non-small cell lung cancer.

To note about this clonotype: The CDR3 carries no conserved terminal phenylalanine or tryptophan, so it likely arises from a read error. The limits of the CDR3 on the DNA are not certain, so only TCRdb's listed CDR3 is given. The chain combines TRBV11-3 with TRBJ2-1; the table's D call, TRBD2, was not checked against the DNA. The CDR3 numbers 17 amino acids, ends counted. The germline V gene has CDR1 SGHNT and CDR2 YENEEA. The CDR3 region is CASSLLRTSGGYNEQFI.

With respect to this clonotype: At one boundary the junction diverges from the germline segment, which might be a read error. V is TRBV12-5 and J is TRBJ1-5, with D unclear. The CDR3 is made up of 14 amino acids. From germline, CDR1 is LGHNT and CDR2 FRNRAP. The DNA for the CDR3 is TGTGCTAGTGACCTTACCGCTGGCGGTCAGTCCCAGCATTTT. Translating gives CASDLTAGGQSQHF.

V usage is TRBV10-2 and J usage is TRBJ2-2, with D hard to call. Germline CDR1 and CDR2: WSHSY and SAAADI. The ends were cut back, 11 bases at V and 1 base at J, with 14 bases in the middle. This CDR3 contains 14 residues. CDR3 bases: TGCGCCCTCAAACCAGTTGGGAACACCGGGGAGCTGTTTTTT. Amino acid sequence: CALKPVGNTGELFF.

Points on this clonotype: Relative to the germline gene, one junction end is altered; a read error may explain this. The V call is TRBV20-1, the J call TRBJ2-1; perhaps TRBD2 as D (7 bases). CDR3 length: 12 amino acids. Germline V gives CDR1 DFQATT, CDR2 SNEGSKA (reference sequence). This chain's CDR3 is CNASSGGTRQFF. CDR3 bases: TGCAATGCTTCATCGGGGGGCACTCGGCAGTTCTTC.

In this sample, this clonotype turned up a few times. The genes are TRBV6-2 or TRBV6-3 and TRBJ2-6; 9 positions match TRBD2. The CDR3 consists of 16 residues. Germline CDR1 and CDR2: MNHEY and SVGEGT. The CDR3 bases are TGTGTCACCGGTCTAGCGGGACCAGCAGGGGCCAACGTCCTGACTTTC. This encodes CVTGLAGPAGANVLTF.

Turning to this clonotype: This likely comes from a read error, as the CDR3 has no conserved phenylalanine or tryptophan at its end. The rearrangement uses TRBV12-3 or TRBV12-4 and TRBJ2-7; perhaps TRBD1 as D (6 bases). The germline V and J ends were trimmed by 5 bases and 7 bases, with 18 bases remaining between them. The CDR3 spans 14 residues. The CDR3 is CASSVLTGSAEQYI. The CDR3 region has the DNA TGTGCCAGCAGTGTCCTAACAGGGTCGGCTGAGCAGTACATC.

As to this clonotype: A much more abundant neighbour one base away suggests this may be a read error. DNA of the CDR3: TGCAGCACCAGACATGGGGTCGACGAGCAGTACTTC. Amino acid sequence: CSTRHGVDEQYF. The V and J genes are TRBV29-1 and TRBJ2-7; D remains unclear. The V gene's germline CDR1 is SQVTM and CDR2 ANQGSEA. The CDR3 runs to 12 residues. Trimming cost V 8 bases and J 5 bases, with 16 bases left between them.

Notes on this clonotype: Because it lacks the conserved phenylalanine or tryptophan at the end, this CDR3 is likely a read error. The genes are TRBV6-6 and TRBJ1-2; tentative D call: TRBD1 (5 bases). The length of the CDR3 is 15 residues. Trimming pared 6 bases from V and 3 bases from J, leaving 17 bases between. Germline V gene sequence: CDR1 MNHNY, CDR2 SVGAGI (reference sequence). CDR3 in amino acids: CASRGESFTDYGYTP. The DNA of the CDR3 is TGTGCCAGCAGAGGGGAGAGTTTTACTGACTATGGCTACACCCCC.

Comment on this clonotype: An end of the junction does not agree with germline; a read error may underlie this. The chain joins TRBV11-2 to TRBJ2-1, with D possibly matching TRBD2 (6 bases). Looked up from germline, CDR1 is SGHAT and CDR2 is FQNNGV. The CDR3 is made up of 18 amino acids. CDR3 nucleotide sequence: TGCGCCAGGAGCTTACATGTGCGGGACTGGGCCTCCTACATTGAGCAGTTCTTC. Translation gives CARSLHVRDWASYIEQFF. The full variable domain, with the rest looked up from reference TRBV11-2 and TRBJ2-1, is EAGVAQSPRYKIIEKRQSVAFWCNPISGHATLYWYQQILGQGPKLLIQFQNNGVVDDSQLPKDRFSAERLKGVDSTLKIQPAKLEDSAVYLCARSLHVRDWASYIEQFFGPGTRLTVL.

V and J are TRBV12-3 or TRBV12-4 and TRBJ2-7; 7 bases fit TRBD1. With 1 base clipped from V and 10 bases from J, the junction kept 10 bases outside the gene matches. This CDR3 contains 14 residues. The CDR3 is CASSLDRGSYKQYF. The CDR3 coding sequence is TGTGCCAGCAGTTTAGACAGGGGATCCTACAAACAGTACTTC.

In regard to this clonotype: This could be a read error, since a much larger clone is one nucleotide away. This CDR3 fails to terminate in the conserved phenylalanine or tryptophan, so it likely reflects a read error. No DNA is shown, since the ends of the CDR3 on it are uncertain; the CDR3 is the one TCRdb lists. The gene calls are TRBV6-2 or TRBV6-3 and TRBJ2-1; the table's D call of TRBD1 was not tested on the DNA. CDR1 and CDR2 from the germline V gene are MNHEY and SVGEGT. Termini included, the CDR3 measures 16 amino acids. The chain's CDR3 is CASSYQIGQEYNEQLI.

On this clonotype: No conserved phenylalanine or tryptophan ends this CDR3, so it is likely a read error. The chain is built from TRBV6-2 or TRBV6-3 and TRBJ1-1, with D perhaps TRBD1 (5 bases). The CDR3 covers 14 residues. Germline V gives CDR1 MNHEY, CDR2 SVGEGT. CDR3 amino acids: CVSSYSPSRAEAFL. CDR3 in DNA: TGTGTCAGCAGTTACTCACCCAGCAGGGCTGAAGCTTTCCTT.

With respect to this clonotype: Compared with germline, one end of the junction differs, possibly owing to a read error. The rearrangement links TRBV4-1 to TRBJ2-5; 12 bases are a match to TRBD2. The CDR3 is made up of 16 amino acids. Germline CDR1 and CDR2: MGHRA and YSYEKL. The CDR3 coding sequence is TGCGCCATCAGCCAATTGGGACTAGCGGGTGTTGAGACCCAGTATTTC. Protein: CAISQLGLAGVETQYF.

Points on this clonotype: One end of the junction fails to match germline, which may point to a read error. The V call is TRBV11-3, the J call TRBJ2-7, with D possibly TRBD1 on 5 matching bases. Germline V CDR1 and CDR2: SGHNT, YENEEA. This CDR3 region has 15 residues. As DNA, the CDR3 is TGTGCCGGCAGCCCGATGACAGTTTCCGTCTACGAGCGGTACTTC. Translating it yields CAGSPMTVSVYERYF. The complete variable domain, with remaining parts taken from reference TRBV11-3 and TRBJ2-7, reads EAGVVQSPRYKIIEKKQPVAFWCNPISGHNTLYWYLQNLGQGPELLIRYENEEAVDDSQLPKDRFSAERLKGVDSTLKIQPAELGDSAVYLCAGSPMTVSVYERYFGPGTRLTVT.

This clonotype was picked up a small number of times. A much larger clone lies a single base off, so this may be a read error. The J gene is TRBJ2-1, the V gene TRBV6-4; no clear D. Trimming took 8 bases from V and 0 from J, leaving 11 bases between them. Germline lookup yields CDR1 MRHNA and CDR2 SNTAGT. This CDR3 is built from 14 residues. Written as DNA, the CDR3 is TGTGCCAGCCTGATCTCTAGCTCCTACAATGAGCAGTTCTTC. The encoded protein is CASLISSSYNEQFF.